The source of this T cell receptor (beta chain) is a study of blood T cell repertoires in COVID-19. Study information: Samples representing acute and convalescent COVID-19 were sourced from the United States, Italy and Spain. Sample material is recorded as cDNA or gDNA derived from T cells, B-cell-depleted T cells, or PBMCs.

Source study methods: It was from reference gene primer amplification that nucleated cell counts were estimated. Clones were sequenced by immunoSEQ multiplex PCR, and TCRdb holds only the in-frame ones, with some missing. V and J calls and clone size are those listed in that table; D and trimming were worked out from the DNA. The sample lists 90,000 to 110,000 clones, just under 90% seen once, with 1.1% in the top ten. The length of the CDR3 is 15 residues. The germline gives CDR1 SGHRS, CDR2 YFSETQ. V shed 0 bases and J 8 bases; nucleotides not matched to a gene: 3. V usage is TRBV5-1 and J usage is TRBJ2-1; 12 positions match TRBD2. The sequence was collected from a human donor in a cohort sampled during active COVID-19. The sample taken for sequencing was peripheral blood. The DNA for the CDR3 is TGCGCCAGCAGCTTGGAGGCTAGCGGGGGGGATGAGCAGTTCTTC. Its translation is CASSLEASGGDEQFF.